This entry lists 32 T cell receptor beta chains sequenced from one sample in a study of blood T cell repertoires in COVID-19. The data were produced by immunoSEQ multiplex PCR, yet TCRdb's version contains in-frame clones alone and is incomplete. The sample lists around 150,000 clones, about 88% seen once, with around 20% in the top ten. Sequenced sample: peripheral blood. These receptors were obtained from a woman of 80 years or more with acute or convalescent COVID-19.

The V call is TRBV7-3, the J call TRBJ2-1, with 9 bases aligning to TRBD2. Germline CDR1 reads SGHTA; CDR2 reads FQGTGA. This CDR3 has 16 amino acids. V was clipped by 4 bases and J by 9 bases; unmatched bases: 13. The CDR3 here is CASSSLPWLAGSEQFF. The CDR3 region has the DNA TGTGCCAGCAGCTCTCTCCCTTGGCTAGCGGGGTCTGAGCAGTTCTTC. The full variable domain, in which reference TRBV7-3 and TRBJ2-1 provide the parts outside the CDR3, is GAGVSQTPSNKVTEKGKYVELRCDPISGHTALYWYRQSLGQGPEFLIYFQGTGAADDSGLPNDRFFAVRPEGSVSTLKIQRTERGDSAVYLCASSSLPWLAGSEQFFGPGTRLTVL.

V gene TRBV15 combines with J gene TRBJ2-1, with 11 nucleotides matching TRBD2. V shed 1 base, J shed 1 base, and the junction held 0 bases outside the gene matches. CDR3 length: 16 amino acids. From germline, CDR1 is LNHNV and CDR2 YYDKDF (reference sequence). The CDR3 nucleotides are TGTGCCACCAGCAGAGCTAGCGGGGGGTCCTACAATGAGCAGTTCTTC. Translating gives CATSRASGGSYNEQFF.

This chain connects TRBV29-1 to TRBJ2-1; 10 bases align to TRBD2. Trimming at V came to 7 bases and at J to 9 bases, leaving 9 bases not matched to a gene. The length of the CDR3 is 13 residues. The germline gives CDR1 SQVTM, CDR2 ANQGSEA. CDR3 loop: CSAPFPSGGEQFF. The CDR3 coding sequence is TGCAGCGCCCCTTTCCCTAGCGGGGGTGAGCAGTTCTTC.

The chain carries TRBV7-2 and TRBJ2-7; 10 bases match TRBD2. V lost 5 bases and J lost 2; bases outside the gene matches: 9. CDR1 and CDR2 from the germline V gene are SGHTA and FQGNSA. The CDR3 is made up of 16 amino acids. CDR3 bases: TGTGCCAGCAGCCTCGCTCCTAGCGGGGGTACCTACGAGCAGTACTTC. Translating it yields CASSLAPSGGTYEQYF.

The V gene is TRBV21-1, the J gene TRBJ1-6; TRBD1 is the table's D call, not checked against the DNA. TRBV21-1 is recorded as a pseudogene. The CDR3 spans 17 residues. The CDR3 here is CASSKVGHYSYNSPLHF. The CDR3 coding sequence is TGTGCCAGCAGCAAAGTGGGACACTACTCCTATAATTCACCCCTCCACTTT.

CDR3 residues: CASSQGTRRQYF. The CDR3 nucleotides are TGTGCCAGCAGTCAGGGCACACGCCGACAGTACTTC. The V and J genes are TRBV3-1 (or the pseudogene TRBV3-2) and TRBJ2-5; a possible D gene is TRBD1 (5 bases). Germline V gene data show CDR1 as LGHDT and CDR2 as YNNKEL (reference sequence). The germline V and J ends were trimmed by 6 bases and 11 bases, with 16 bases remaining between them. The CDR3 length is 12 residues.

This chain connects TRBV6-5 to TRBJ1-2, with D uncertain. The CDR3 contains 11 residues. Germline V gives CDR1 MNHEY, CDR2 SVGAGI. V was trimmed by 1 base and J by 7 bases, leaving 4 bases between them. The CDR3, as DNA: TGTGCCAGCAGTTACTACGGTGGCTACACCTTC. Protein product: CASSYYGGYTF.

The chain links TRBV18 to TRBJ2-7; 12 positions agree with TRBD2. V lost 3 bases, J lost 0 bases, and 12 bases stayed unmatched. The CDR3 spans 19 residues. Looked up from germline, CDR1 is KGHSH and CDR2 is LQKENI. In DNA form, the CDR3 reads TGTGCCAGCTCACCTCCGGGACTAGCGGGCACCAGAAGCTCCTACGAGCAGTACTTC. It codes for CASSPPGLAGTRSSYEQYF.

This clone has only one observation. The rearrangement uses TRBV6-2 or TRBV6-3 and TRBJ2-7, with 7 bases matching TRBD1. This CDR3 spans 13 amino acids. V shed 4 bases and J 3 bases; nucleotides not matched to a gene: 3. Germline CDR1 MNHEY, CDR2 SVGEGT. CDR3 nucleotides: TGTGCCAGCAGTTCGACAGGGCTCTACGAGCAGTACTTC. Its protein product is CASSSTGLYEQYF.

The chain uses TRBV5-1 and TRBJ2-1; TRBD2 aligns across 13 bases. CDR1 SGHRS and CDR2 YFSETQ come from the germline V gene. With V trimmed by 2 bases and J by 8 bases, 13 bases remained unmatched. The CDR3 is made up of 18 amino acids. The CDR3 nucleotides read TGCGCCAGCAGCTTCTTCCGTTCCGGGACTAGCGGGGTCCATGAGCAGTTCTTC. Protein product: CASSFFRSGTSGVHEQFF.

This clone turned up a few times. The rearrangement links TRBV9 to TRBJ2-3; 14 bases match TRBD2. The CDR3 consists of 17 residues. The J segment lost 3 bases and the V segment lost 4 bases, leaving 7 bases of the junction unmatched. In germline, CDR1 is SGDLS, CDR2 YYNGEE. Written as DNA, the CDR3 is TGTGCCAGCAGCCCCCGGACTAGCGGGAGGTGGACAGATACGCAGTATTTT. As protein: CASSPRTSGRWTDTQYF.

This clone was picked up many times. The genes are TRBV27 and TRBJ1-2; tentative D call: TRBD1 (5 bases). The ends were cut back, 6 bases at V and 7 bases at J, with 18 bases in the middle. The CDR3 runs 14 residues. CDR1 is MNHEY, CDR2 SMNVEV, per germline (reference sequence). The CDR3 spells CASSPRPGFGGYTF. Written as DNA, the CDR3 is TGTGCCAGCAGCCCCCGCCCAGGGTTTGGTGGCTACACCTTC.

V gene TRBV28 combines with J gene TRBJ2-5; 7 positions agree with TRBD1. Losses at the gene ends were 3 bases for V and 2 bases for J; bases not matched to a gene: 3. The CDR3 has 14 residues. CDR1 is MDHEN, CDR2 SYDVKM, per germline. In DNA, the CDR3 is TGTGCCAGCAGTTTCTCGGACAGGCAAGAGACCCAGTACTTC. It encodes CASSFSDRQETQYF.

The rearrangement joins TRBV5-4 to TRBJ2-2; the D gene is possibly TRBD1 (5 bases). Germline V gene sequence: CDR1 SGHNT, CDR2 YYREEE (reference sequence). V was shortened by 5 bases and J by 3 bases, with 11 bases between the two germline ends. The CDR3 is 14 residues long. CDR3: CASSTDTDTGELFF. The CDR3 nucleotides read TGTGCCAGCAGTACGGACACGGACACCGGGGAGCTGTTTTTT.

V is TRBV7-2 and J is TRBJ1-5; 7 bases are shared with TRBD1. CDR3 length equals 15 residues. Germline V gives CDR1 SGHTA, CDR2 FQGNSA. V lost 5 bases, J lost 2 bases, and 6 bases stayed unmatched. CDR3 protein: CASSRGDSRNQPQHF. The CDR3 region has the DNA TGTGCCAGCAGCCGCGGGGACAGCCGCAATCAGCCCCAGCATTTT. Full variable domain (remainder filled in from reference TRBV7-2 and TRBJ1-5): GAGVSQSPSNKVTEKGKDVELRCDPISGHTALYWYRQSLGQGLEFLIYFQGNSAPDKSGLPSDRFSAERTGGSVSTLTIQRTQQEDSAVYLCASSRGDSRNQPQHFGDGTRLSIL.

The chain is built from TRBV5-1 and TRBJ2-7; 7 positions agree with TRBD1. Germline V CDR1 and CDR2: SGHRS, YFSETQ. Trimming at V came to 4 bases and at J to 5 bases, leaving 12 bases not matched to a gene. The CDR3 totals 15 residues. The CDR3, as DNA: TGCGCCAGCAGCCCCGACGGGACAGTCACTAACGAGCAGTACTTC. Protein product: CASSPDGTVTNEQYF.

This sequence joins TRBV7-2 and TRBJ1-1, with 7 bases aligning to TRBD1. The CDR3 spans 15 residues. The junction had 7 bases not matched to a gene; V was cut back by 5 bases and J by 1 base. Looked up from germline, CDR1 is SGHTA and CDR2 is FQGNSA. Here the CDR3 reads CASSSRQGGNTEAFF. CDR3 bases: TGTGCCAGCAGCAGCCGACAGGGTGGGAACACTGAAGCTTTCTTT.

This chain uses TRBV21-1 with TRBJ2-2; the table's D call TRBD2 went unverified against the DNA. TRBV21-1 is termed a pseudogene. There are 20 residues in the CDR3. The CDR3 reads CASSATGTSEKTANTGELFF. The CDR3 DNA reads as TGTGCCAGCAGCGCCACCGGGACTAGCGAGAAAACAGCGAACACCGGGGAGCTGTTTTTT.

The chain couples TRBV12-3 or TRBV12-4 to TRBJ2-7; TRBD2 might be the D (5 bases). CDR3 length: 12 residues. V shed 6 bases and J shed 3 bases, with 9 bases lying between them. CDR3 DNA: TGTGCCAGCAGCCGACGGGGCTACGAGCAGTACTTC. Translated, it gives CASSRRGYEQYF.

The V and J genes are TRBV19 and TRBJ2-5; D possibly corresponds to TRBD1 (6 bases). Germline V lookup: CDR1 LNHDA, CDR2 SQIVND (reference sequence). The CDR3 has 13 amino acids. Trimming cost V 4 bases and J 1 base, with 7 bases left between them. The CDR3 DNA sequence: TGTGCCAGTAGTACAGGGGTCCAAGAGACCCAGTACTTC. As protein: CASSTGVQETQYF.

V is TRBV7-2 and J is TRBJ1-1; D not resolved. Germline V gives CDR1 SGHTA, CDR2 FQGNSA. Trimming shortened V by 1 base and J by 7 bases, and 10 bases separated the two germline ends. The CDR3 extends over 13 amino acids. The CDR3 nucleotides are TGTGCCAGCAGCTTAGGCCAGACGGGTGAAGCTTTCTTT. Protein product: CASSLGQTGEAFF.

The rearrangement uses TRBV28 and TRBJ2-2, with 8 bases lining up with TRBD1. The CDR3 has 15 residues. Germline trimming cut 3 bases from V and 6 bases from J; bases unmatched to any gene: 6. Germline V gene lookup returns CDR1 MDHEN and CDR2 SYDVKM. The CDR3 reads CASSLFRGRAGELFF. CDR3 in DNA: TGTGCCAGCAGTTTGTTCAGGGGGCGGGCCGGGGAGCTGTTTTTT.

The chain has TRBV29-1 and TRBJ1-3; D gene ambiguous. V was shortened by 4 bases and J by 4 bases, with 14 bases between the two germline ends. Germline CDR1 is SQVTM and CDR2 is ANQGSEA. This CDR3 comprises 14 residues. This CDR3 is CSVVTALGGNTIYF. The CDR3 coding sequence is TGCAGCGTTGTGACGGCCCTGGGCGGAAACACCATATATTTT.

This clone was seen once. This chain joins TRBV30 and TRBJ1-1; D is ambiguous. CDR1 GTSNPN and CDR2 SVGIG come from the germline V gene (reference sequence). Between the trimmed V and J ends, which lost 2 bases and 5 bases, there was a span of 15 bases. This CDR3 has 14 amino acids. The CDR3 here is CAWSYTAEGTEAFF. CDR3 in DNA: TGTGCCTGGAGTTATACCGCCGAGGGTACTGAAGCTTTCTTT.

This chain links TRBV10-2 with TRBJ1-2; 11 bases are shared with TRBD1. Looked up from germline, CDR1 is WSHSY and CDR2 is SAAADI. The CDR3 contains 16 residues. J lost 6 bases, V lost 1 base, and 7 bases had no gene match. CDR3 loop: CASSEFGTGGPHGYTF. CDR3 DNA sequence: TGCGCCAGCAGTGAGTTTGGGACAGGGGGGCCGCATGGCTACACCTTC.

The chain employs TRBV7-2 and TRBJ2-1, with 7 bases identical to TRBD2. This CDR3 contains 12 residues. V gave up 6 bases and J gave up 9 bases; unmatched junction bases: 5. Germline loops: CDR1 SGHTA, CDR2 FQGNSA. In nucleotides, the CDR3 is TGTGCCAGCAGGGGGGGAGGGTTTGAGCAGTTCTTC. This gives the protein CASRGGGFEQFF.

The chain is built from TRBV10-2 and TRBJ2-7, with TRBD2 matching over 10 bases. The CDR3 covers 13 residues. The V segment lost 10 bases and the J segment 2 bases; nucleotides outside the gene matches: 5. Germline CDR1 reads WSHSY; CDR2 reads SAAADI. CDR3 sequence: CATQLAGTYEQYF. Written as DNA, the CDR3 is TGCGCCACACAACTAGCGGGGACCTACGAGCAGTACTTC.

The rearrangement joins TRBV11-1 to TRBJ2-7, with D tentatively TRBD1 (6 bases). This CDR3 spans 15 amino acids. With 2 bases removed from V and 6 bases from J, the gap between germline ends came to 17 bases. Germline V gene sequence: CDR1 SGHAT, CDR2 FQDESV (reference sequence). CDR3 amino acids: CASSLNGQPRGEQYF. Here the CDR3 DNA reads TGTGCCAGCAGCTTAAATGGACAACCCAGGGGCGAGCAGTACTTC. The variable domain in full, completed from reference TRBV11-1 and TRBJ2-7, reads EAEVAQSPRYKITEKSQAVAFWCDPISGHATLYWYRQILGQGPELLVQFQDESVVDDSQLPKDRFSAERLKGVDSTLKIQPAELGDSAMYLCASSLNGQPRGEQYFGPGTRLTVT.

This chain links TRBV5-5 with TRBJ2-2, with 7 bases aligning to TRBD1. CDR1 is SGHKS and CDR2 is YYEKEE in the germline V gene (reference sequence). The CDR3 contains 15 residues. J lost 4 bases, V lost 1 base, and 4 bases had no gene match. The CDR3 spells CASSLRGQPTGELFF. CDR3 DNA: TGTGCCAGCAGCTTGCGGGGACAGCCCACCGGGGAGCTGTTTTTT.

CDR3 in amino acids: CASSYAGITEAFF. DNA for the CDR3: TGTGCCAGCAGTTATGCGGGGATCACTGAAGCTTTCTTT. The V call is TRBV6-6, the J call TRBJ1-1, with unresolved D. The ends were cut back, 3 bases at V and 4 bases at J, with 9 bases in the middle. Germline loops: CDR1 MNHNY, CDR2 SVGAGI (reference sequence). The CDR3 extends over 13 amino acids.

The gene calls are TRBV4-2 and TRBJ2-7; 9 nucleotides align to TRBD2. Per germline, CDR1 LGHNA and CDR2 YNFKEQ. The CDR3 runs to 14 residues. V lost 4 bases, J lost 1 base, and 2 bases stayed unmatched. CDR3 nucleotide sequence: TGTGCCAGCAGCCGGACTAGCGAATCCTACGAGCAGTACTTC. This encodes CASSRTSESYEQYF.

The chain recombines TRBV27 with TRBJ2-2, with 7 nucleotides matching TRBD1. This CDR3 is 15 amino acids long. The V gene end was trimmed by 6 bases and the J gene end by 3 bases; junction bases not matched to a gene: 7. The V gene's germline CDR1 is MNHEY and CDR2 SMNVEV (reference sequence). As DNA, the CDR3 is TGTGCCAGCAGACCAGACAGGGTAGACACCGGGGAGCTGTTTTTT. Protein: CASRPDRVDTGELFF.